These 2 T cell receptor beta chains were all obtained from the same sample, sequenced in a study of blood T cell repertoires in COVID-19. Repertoires were generated with immunoSEQ multiplex PCR, while TCRdb's copy carries only in-frame clones and drops some. The sample includes 34,000 or so clones, 80% of them seen just once. The source material was peripheral blood. These receptors all stem from an elderly man with acute or convalescent COVID-19.

This clone appeared once. The chain recombines TRBV30 with TRBJ2-5, with TRBD1 matching 10 bases. The trim removed 2 bases at V and 2 bases at J, leaving 5 bases unmatched. The CDR3 length is 15 residues. Germline V CDR1 and CDR2: GTSNPN, SVGIG (reference sequence). CDR3 region: CAWSPTGGRQETQYF. The CDR3 region has the DNA TGTGCCTGGAGTCCGACAGGGGGCCGGCAAGAGACCCAGTACTTC.

The V call is TRBV7-2, the J call TRBJ1-5, with D tentatively TRBD1 (5 bases). The CDR3 consists of 17 residues. CDR1 and CDR2 (germline): SGHTA, FQGNSA. Trimming removed 2 bases at V and 2 bases at J, with 16 bases between. This chain's CDR3 is CASSLNTRGLGNQPQHF. CDR3 coding DNA: TGTGCCAGCAGCTTAAACACGAGGGGACTTGGCAATCAGCCCCAGCATTTT.